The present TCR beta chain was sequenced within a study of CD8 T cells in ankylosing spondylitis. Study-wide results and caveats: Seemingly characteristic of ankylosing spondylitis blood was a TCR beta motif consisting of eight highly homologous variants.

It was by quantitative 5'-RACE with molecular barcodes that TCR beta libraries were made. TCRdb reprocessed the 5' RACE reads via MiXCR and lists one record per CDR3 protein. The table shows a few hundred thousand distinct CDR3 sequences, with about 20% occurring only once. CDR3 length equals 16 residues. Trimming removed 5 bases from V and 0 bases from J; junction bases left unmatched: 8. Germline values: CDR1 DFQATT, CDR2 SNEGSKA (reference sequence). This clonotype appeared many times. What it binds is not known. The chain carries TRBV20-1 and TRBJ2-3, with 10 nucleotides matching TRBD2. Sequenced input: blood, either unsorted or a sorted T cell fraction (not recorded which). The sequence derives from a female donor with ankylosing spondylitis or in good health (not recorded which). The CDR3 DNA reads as TGCAGTGCTGAAGGACTAGCGGCTACTAGCACAGATACGCAGTATTTT. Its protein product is CSAEGLAATSTDTQYF.